The T cell receptor beta chain described here comes from a study of monozygotic twins with inflammatory bowel disease. This CDR3 has 15 residues. Germline lookup yields CDR1 SGHRS and CDR2 YFSETQ. TCRdb reanalyzed the 5' RACE reads and collapses them to one entry per CDR3 protein, without DNA. This sample's table has 400,000 to 500,000 distinct CDR3 sequences. The rearrangement links TRBV5-1 to TRBJ2-3; TCRdb calls TRBD1, which cannot be checked without DNA. The sequencing input was blood. This receptor was taken from a human donor with ulcerative colitis or Crohn's disease, or a healthy co-twin of an affected twin (not recorded which). This chain's CDR3 is CASSFGGSGPETQYF.